A single sample gave rise to the 20 T cell receptor beta chains below, sequenced in a study of blood T cell repertoires in COVID-19. Only in-frame clones appear in the TCRdb table, and some are missing; sequencing was by immunoSEQ multiplex PCR. The sample carries about 160,000 clones, 85% recorded once. Sequencing was performed on peripheral blood. Receptor source: a human donor with acute or convalescent COVID-19. The donor label of this sample is uncertain.

The chain employs TRBV4-3 and TRBJ1-6; D not resolved. Trimming removed 0 bases at V and 8 bases at J, with 11 bases between. Germline V lookup: CDR1 LGHNA, CDR2 YSLEER. CDR3 size: 15 residues. This CDR3 is CASSQDAGRDSPLHF. The CDR3 nucleotides read TGCGCCAGCAGCCAAGACGCGGGGAGGGATTCACCCCTCCACTTT.

The V gene is TRBV18, the J gene TRBJ2-1, with unresolved D. CDR1 and CDR2 (germline): KGHSH, LQKENI. Trimming stripped 3 bases from V and 0 bases from J, with 12 bases between. The CDR3 runs 16 residues. The CDR3 DNA follows: TGTGCCAGCTCACCGTTTCTACCAAGCTCCTACAATGAGCAGTTCTTC. It translates to CASSPFLPSSYNEQFF.

The rearrangement joins TRBV5-4 to TRBJ2-3, with 7 bases identical to TRBD2. Germline trimming cut 6 bases from V and 4 bases from J; bases unmatched to any gene: 17. CDR3 size: 17 residues. Germline CDR1 reads SGHNT; CDR2 reads YYREEE (reference sequence). CDR3 DNA: TGTGCCAGCACCTGGGAGGGTGCGAGGGGCCGGGCAGATACGCAGTATTTT. Translation gives CASTWEGARGRADTQYF.

This clone was seen more than once but under ten times. The V and J genes are TRBV5-1 and TRBJ1-1; no reliable D call. Trimming removed 7 bases at V and 0 bases at J, with 13 bases between. This CDR3 region has 14 residues. The germline V gene encodes CDR1 SGHRS and CDR2 YFSETQ. DNA of the CDR3: TGCGCCAGCGGGCTCGAGGGTCTGAACACTGAAGCTTTCTTT. It is translated as CASGLEGLNTEAFF.

The CDR3 nucleotides read TGCGCCAGCTCGACAGGGTTTGAGACCGGGGAGCTGTTTTTT. Amino acids: CASSTGFETGELFF. The chain employs TRBV5-1 and TRBJ2-2, with 7 bases fitting TRBD1. CDR1 SGHRS and CDR2 YFSETQ come from the germline V gene. The CDR3 is 14 amino acids. Trimming cost V 7 bases and J 5 bases; bases outside gene matches: 8.

This rearrangement joins TRBV10-2 to TRBJ1-2; D unclear. The V end was cut by 7 bases, the J end by 1 base, with 10 bases between. In germline, CDR1 is WSHSY, CDR2 SAAADI. This CDR3 spans 13 amino acids. The CDR3 coding sequence is TGCGCCAGCATGGAGACCGTTAACTATGGCTACACCTTC. Translated: CASMETVNYGYTF.

This rearrangement joins TRBV2 to TRBJ2-1; TRBD1 is a possible D gene (5 bases). The CDR3 is 14 residues long. Germline CDR1 and CDR2: SNHLY and FYNNEI. The V gene lost 10 bases and the J gene lost 2 bases, with 15 bases spanning the gap. The CDR3: CATLKGFAYNEQFF. CDR3 nucleotides: TGTGCCACCCTAAAGGGGTTCGCCTACAATGAGCAGTTCTTC.

The chain links TRBV10-3 to TRBJ1-1; tentatively, D is TRBD1 (5 bases). V lost 8 bases to trimming and J lost 2 bases, with 12 bases between them. The CDR3 has 13 residues. Germline CDR1 is ENHRY and CDR2 is SYGVKD. The CDR3 is CAILRAPNTEAFF. The DNA of the CDR3 is TGTGCCATCCTCAGGGCCCCCAACACTGAAGCTTTCTTT.

The chain links TRBV5-8 to TRBJ1-5; D is possibly TRBD1 (5 bases). The germline CDR1 and CDR2 sequences are SGHTS and YDEGEE. Trimming took off 0 bases at V and 4 bases at J, with 8 bases between the two ends. This CDR3 is built from 14 residues. The CDR3 protein is CASSLAGTNQPQHF. Written as DNA, the CDR3 is TGTGCCAGCAGCTTGGCCGGGACTAATCAGCCCCAGCATTTT. Combining the CDR3 with reference TRBV5-8 and TRBJ1-5 gives the whole variable domain EAGVTQSPTHLIKTRGQQATLRCSPISGHTSVYWYQQALGLGLQFLLWYDEGEERNRGNFPPRFSGRQFPNYSSELNVNALELEDSALYLCASSLAGTNQPQHFGDGTRLSIL.

The rearrangement links TRBV2 to TRBJ2-2; a weak D match, TRBD1 (6 bases). The V end lost 8 bases, the J end lost 5 bases, and 12 bases lay between the germline ends. The CDR3 contains 13 residues. CDR1 SNHLY and CDR2 FYNNEI come from the germline V gene. CDR3 region: CASGGSGTGELFF. As DNA, the CDR3 is TGTGCCAGCGGGGGCTCCGGGACCGGGGAGCTGTTTTTT.

The J gene is TRBJ1-1, the V gene TRBV27; possible D gene TRBD1, 6 bases. The germline V gene has CDR1 MNHEY and CDR2 SMNVEV (reference sequence). There are 13 residues in the CDR3. The ends were cut back, 4 bases at V and 10 bases at J, with 16 bases in the middle. CDR3 protein: CASSSSTRGRAFF. The CDR3 nucleotides are TGTGCCAGCAGTTCCTCGACGCGGGGGCGAGCTTTCTTT.

This clone was seen once. V and J are TRBV3-1 (or the pseudogene TRBV3-2) and TRBJ2-4; 13 nucleotides line up with TRBD2. Germline V gives CDR1 LGHDT, CDR2 YNNKEL (reference sequence). V lost 1 base to trimming and J lost 14 bases; unmatched junction nucleotides: 5. This CDR3 is 14 amino acids long. CDR3 protein: CASSQGLAGGFEYF. In DNA, the CDR3 is TGTGCCAGCAGCCAAGGACTAGCGGGGGGTTTCGAGTACTTC.

The chain combines TRBV12-5 with TRBJ2-2; the D gene is possibly TRBD1 (7 bases). The germline gives CDR1 LGHNT, CDR2 FRNRAP. This CDR3 spans 15 amino acids. Trimming took off 7 bases at V and 0 bases at J, with 12 bases between the two ends. For the CDR3, the DNA is TGTGCTAGTGCCTCCAGGGGGGCGAACACCGGGGAGCTGTTTTTT. Residues: CASASRGANTGELFF.

This clone was observed once. V and J are TRBV29-1 and TRBJ1-2; TRBD1 matches 8 bases. V lost 6 bases to trimming and J lost 8 bases; unmatched junction nucleotides: 5. Germline V gene data show CDR1 as SQVTM and CDR2 as ANQGSEA. The CDR3 consists of 11 residues. CDR3 DNA: TGCAGCGTACAATCAGGGGGCGGCTACACCTTC. Residues: CSVQSGGGYTF. Filled out from reference TRBV29-1 and TRBJ1-2, the complete variable domain reads SAVISQKPSRDICQRGTSLTIQCQVDSQVTMMFWYRQQPGQSLTLIATANQGSEATYESGFVIDKFPISRPNLTFSTLTVSNMSPEDSSIYLCSVQSGGGYTFGSGTRLTVV.

The rearrangement joins TRBV5-8 to TRBJ1-2; tentatively, D is TRBD1 (6 bases). V lost 0 bases and J 4 bases, leaving 19 bases between the germline ends. CDR1 and CDR2 (germline): SGHTS, YDEGEE. The CDR3 has 17 amino acids. CDR3 protein: CASSLVGQGYPLYGYTF. DNA of the CDR3: TGTGCCAGCAGCTTGGTAGGGCAGGGGTATCCTCTCTATGGCTACACCTTC. Full variable domain (outside the CDR3, taken from reference TRBV5-8 and TRBJ1-2): EAGVTQSPTHLIKTRGQQATLRCSPISGHTSVYWYQQALGLGLQFLLWYDEGEERNRGNFPPRFSGRQFPNYSSELNVNALELEDSALYLCASSLVGQGYPLYGYTFGSGTRLTVV.

As regards this clone: Other DNA sequences in the same sample also yield this CDR3. The rearrangement uses TRBV6-5 and TRBJ1-5; a weak D match, TRBD1 (6 bases). Trimming cost V 2 bases and J 7 bases, with 12 bases left between them. The CDR3 has 14 amino acids. Germline-derived CDR1 and CDR2 are MNHEY and SVGAGI. The CDR3: CASSYTGQGQPQHF. The CDR3 nucleotides are TGTGCCAGCAGTTACACAGGGCAGGGCCAGCCCCAGCATTTT.

V usage is TRBV6-1 and J usage is TRBJ1-2; D remains unclear. V was trimmed by 3 bases and J by 3 bases, leaving 14 bases between them. The CDR3 consists of 15 residues. In germline, CDR1 is MNHNS, CDR2 SASEGT. The CDR3 region has the DNA TGTGCCAGCAGTGATAATAGGAGACCTGACTATGGCTACACCTTC. Translated: CASSDNRRPDYGYTF.

This rearrangement joins TRBV27 to TRBJ1-5; D is ambiguous. CDR1 is MNHEY, CDR2 SMNVEV, per germline (reference sequence). The V end lost 5 bases, the J end lost 3 bases, and 11 bases lay between the germline ends. This CDR3 is built from 14 residues. The CDR3 DNA is TGTGCCAGCAGTCAGAGGGATAACAATCAGCCCCAGCATTTT. Residues: CASSQRDNNQPQHF.

This chain joins TRBV24-1 and TRBJ2-1, with TRBD2 matching 8 bases. Germline V gene data show CDR1 as KGHDR and CDR2 as SFDVKD. This CDR3 spans 15 amino acids. Trimming took 6 bases from V and 5 from J; bases not matched to a gene: 8. CDR3 DNA: TGTGCCACCAGTAGCCGACTAGCGCAAAACAATGAGCAGTTCTTC. Its protein is CATSSRLAQNNEQFF.

The rearrangement joins TRBV4-2 to TRBJ2-1; 8 bases agree with TRBD2. CDR1 and CDR2 (germline): LGHNA, YNFKEQ. The CDR3 covers 17 residues. Unmatched junction bases numbered 14, after V lost 4 bases and J lost 6 bases. The CDR3 loop is CASSLDPFRGGGNEQFF. The CDR3 DNA reads as TGTGCCAGCAGCCTCGACCCCTTCCGGGGGGGTGGCAATGAGCAGTTCTTC.